Described below is a single T cell receptor (beta chain) sequence and its context. No antigen is known for it. Treatment denoted: oral pan-JAK inhibitor, 5-10 mg twice daily. Extracted from the samples, RNA was reverse transcribed into cDNA to serve as the sequencing template. Measured with immunoSEQ multiplex PCR; TCRdb has only the in-frame clones, and not every one. The sample lists 93,000 or so clones; 85% to 90% were seen once. Germline CDR1 and CDR2: SGHVS and FQNEAQ. The CDR3 spans 18 residues. J gave up 4 bases and V 5 bases, and 13 bases lay outside the gene matches. The data are from a study of CD8+ T cells in alopecia areata. General study results and limits: Among patients, TCR sharing was less clear than in mice, a difference possibly due in part to HLA diversity in the patient population.

The TCR comes from a human donor with alopecia areata. The sample was CD8+ T cells sorted from blood, taken at approximately week 34, from a patient treated with tofacitinib. V is TRBV7-8 and J is TRBJ2-2, with 10 bases aligning to TRBD1. CDR3 nucleotides: TGTGCCAGCAGCAATTATGGGACAGGGGAAATTATCACCGGGGAGCTGTTTTTT. Amino acid sequence: CASSNYGTGEIITGELFF.